This TCR beta chain was retrieved from a study of cytomegalovirus exposure and HLA in healthy donors. Points from the study as a whole: When a later analysis compared HLA-associated TCR beta chains with equally common others, the HLA-associated chains turned out to be more clonally expanded and to have lower generation probabilities.

Primers for the PCR totalled 60 Vbeta and 13 Jbeta. Libraries were prepared by immunoSEQ multiplex PCR; TCRdb keeps only in-frame clonotypes and omits some of them. The table has more than 85,000 clones, 73% seen once; the top ten hold under 10%. Those who donated were healthy bone marrow donors. Though nominally healthy at sampling, donors likely had unrecorded immune exposures. CDR3 length: 15 amino acids. V was trimmed by 0 bases and J by 7 bases, leaving 17 bases between them. Germline loops: CDR1 SGHRS, CDR2 YFSETQ. For this clone: What it binds is not known.

This clonotype originated in a man aged 35 to 55 in good health and CMV-seronegative. The chain joins TRBV5-1 to TRBJ2-7, with D perhaps TRBD1 (5 bases). Sequencing was done on a sample of PBMCs. In DNA form, the CDR3 reads TGCGCCAGCAGCTTGGGAGCAGGGTCCCAGGGTGAGCAGTACTTC. Translated: CASSLGAGSQGEQYF.